What follows are 15 T cell receptor beta chains derived from one specimen sequenced in a study of blood T cell repertoires in COVID-19 (dated by TCRdb to the early 2020s). Library preparation used the immunoSEQ multiplex PCR assay. Not all clones reach the TCRdb copy of this immuneACCESS table, which keeps in-frame sequences only. Checked studies attribute under half of the gap to unresolved V genes and leave the rest unexplained. For this sample there are roughly 80,000 clones; roughly 87% appear just once. The ten largest clonotypes hold 10% to 15% of the sample. The sample was peripheral blood. These receptors were obtained from an elderly man with acute or convalescent COVID-19.

This chain uses TRBV30 with TRBJ1-5, with D maybe TRBD1 (5 bases). The V end was cut by 5 bases, the J end by 4 bases, with 9 bases between. Germline assignment: CDR1 GTSNPN and CDR2 SVGIG (reference sequence). This CDR3 is 12 amino acids long. The CDR3 reads CAWEQGNQPQHF. The CDR3, as DNA: TGTGCCTGGGAGCAGGGTAATCAGCCCCAGCATTTT.

The rearrangement uses TRBV6-6 and TRBJ1-2, with 9 bases identical to TRBD1. The CDR3 is 16 residues long. Trimming cost V 6 bases and J 3 bases; bases outside gene matches: 11. CDR1 and CDR2 (germline): MNHNY, SVGAGI (reference sequence). CDR3 coding DNA: TGTGCCAGCAGCTCCCGGGACAGGGCCCCCCACTATGGCTACACCTTC. Translating gives CASSSRDRAPHYGYTF.

The gene calls are TRBV7-2 and TRBJ1-5; 11 bases agree with TRBD1. J gave up 6 bases and V 1 base, and 2 bases lay outside the gene matches. The germline CDR1 and CDR2 sequences are SGHTA and FQGNSA. The length of the CDR3 is 15 residues. CDR3 DNA sequence: TGTGCCAGCAGCTTAGATGGGACAGGGGGTCAGCCCCAGCATTTT. This codes for CASSLDGTGGQPQHF.

This clone was detected only a few times. CDR3 bases: TGTGCCAGTACGTTACAGGGGGCCAGCACTGAAGCTTTCTTT. Translated: CASTLQGASTEAFF. The gene calls are TRBV6-5 and TRBJ1-1, with 9 bases that match TRBD1. The germline V gene has CDR1 MNHEY and CDR2 SVGAGI. The V gene end was trimmed by 9 bases and the J gene end by 4 bases; junction bases not matched to a gene: 9. The CDR3 has 14 residues.

This sequence joins TRBV19 and TRBJ2-7; D gene unclear. V was pared by 1 base and J by 6 bases, with 16 bases between. CDR3 length equals 15 residues. Germline V CDR1 and CDR2: LNHDA, SQIVND (reference sequence). The CDR3 reads CASSIGAGSRPEQYF. Written as DNA, the CDR3 is TGTGCCAGTAGTATAGGGGCCGGTTCTCGGCCCGAGCAGTACTTC.

This chain links TRBV7-9 with TRBJ2-5; tentative D call: TRBD1 (6 bases). In germline, CDR1 is SEHNR, CDR2 FQNEAQ (reference sequence). The CDR3 is 15 residues long. V was shortened by 5 bases and J by 4 bases, with 17 bases between the two germline ends. CDR3: CASSASAGAGETQYF. As DNA, the CDR3 is TGTGCCAGCAGCGCAAGCGCAGGGGCTGGAGAGACCCAGTACTTC.

The chain couples TRBV7-3 to TRBJ1-2, with 8 positions matching TRBD1. V lost 5 bases, J lost 4 bases, and 3 bases stayed unmatched. The CDR3 sequence is 13 residues long. Looked up from germline, CDR1 is SGHTA and CDR2 is FQGTGA. The chain's CDR3 is CASSTDRGYGYTF. For the CDR3, the DNA is TGTGCCAGCAGCACCGACAGGGGCTATGGCTACACCTTC.

V gene TRBV11-2 combines with J gene TRBJ2-3; maybe TRBD2 (5 bases). The germline V and J ends were trimmed by 2 bases and 0 bases, with 9 bases remaining between them. The germline gives CDR1 SGHAT, CDR2 FQNNGV. The CDR3 is 15 amino acids. The chain's CDR3 is CASSLSGGSTDTQYF. CDR3 in DNA: TGTGCCAGCAGCTTATCCGGAGGTAGCACAGATACGCAGTATTTT. The whole variable domain, remainder taken from reference TRBV11-2 and TRBJ2-3, is EAGVAQSPRYKIIEKRQSVAFWCNPISGHATLYWYQQILGQGPKLLIQFQNNGVVDDSQLPKDRFSAERLKGVDSTLKIQPAKLEDSAVYLCASSLSGGSTDTQYFGPGTRLTVL.

This chain links TRBV5-4 with TRBJ1-1; D is perhaps TRBD1 (5 bases). The CDR3 spans 15 residues. Looked up from germline, CDR1 is SGHNT and CDR2 is YYREEE (reference sequence). V was pared by 4 bases and J by 5 bases, with 18 bases between. The CDR3 nucleotides are TGTGCCAGCAGCACATCCCTGGACGGGGGAACTGAAGCTTTCTTT. It yields the protein CASSTSLDGGTEAFF.

This chain uses TRBV19 with TRBJ2-7, with 7 bases aligning to TRBD1. V lost 4 bases to trimming and J lost 2 bases; unmatched junction nucleotides: 5. The CDR3 has 14 residues. In germline, CDR1 is LNHDA, CDR2 SQIVND (reference sequence). The CDR3 region is CASSKDRVPYEQYF. The CDR3 DNA reads TGTGCCAGTAGTAAAGACAGGGTCCCCTACGAGCAGTACTTC.

This clone was picked up a small number of times. The rearrangement uses TRBV14 and TRBJ1-1; possible D gene TRBD1, 5 bases. This CDR3 comprises 13 residues. Per germline, CDR1 SGHDN and CDR2 FVKESK. The V end lost 3 bases, the J end lost 2 bases, and 7 bases lay between the germline ends. The CDR3 DNA sequence: TGTGCCAGCAGCCAGGGGGGTAACACTGAAGCTTTCTTT. Translating it yields CASSQGGNTEAFF.

This clone was seen a handful of times. The CDR3 DNA reads TGTGCCAGCAGTTACTCGTTGCAGGGGGCGCAGAATGAGCAGTTCTTC. Amino acid sequence: CASSYSLQGAQNEQFF. The chain joins TRBV6-5 to TRBJ2-1, with TRBD1 matching 8 bases. V shed 0 bases, J shed 7 bases, and the junction held 8 bases outside the gene matches. The germline V gene encodes CDR1 MNHEY and CDR2 SVGAGI. The CDR3 has 16 residues.

The chain joins TRBV3-1 (or the pseudogene TRBV3-2) to TRBJ2-3; 14 bases line up with TRBD2. The CDR3 has 16 amino acids. Germline lookup yields CDR1 LGHDT and CDR2 YNNKEL (reference sequence). V was clipped by 4 bases and J by 6 bases; unmatched bases: 6. The CDR3 bases are TGTGCCAGCAGCCGGGGACTAGCGGGGGCTGGGGATACGCAGTATTTT. It specifies CASSRGLAGAGDTQYF.

The chain employs TRBV19 and TRBJ1-2; 9 bases agree with TRBD1. The CDR3 length is 17 residues. V shed 5 bases, J shed 8 bases, and the junction held 18 bases outside the gene matches. The V gene's germline CDR1 is LNHDA and CDR2 SQIVND (reference sequence). CDR3 in amino acids: CASSALGGQGRRVGYTF. CDR3 DNA sequence: TGTGCCAGTAGTGCGCTCGGCGGACAGGGGCGAAGGGTGGGCTACACCTTC. Full variable domain (outside the CDR3, taken from reference TRBV19 and TRBJ1-2): DGGITQSPKYLFRKEGQNVTLSCEQNLNHDAMYWYRQDPGQGLRLIYYSQIVNDFQKGDIAEGYSVSREKKESFPLTVTSAQKNPTAFYLCASSALGGQGRRVGYTFGSGTRLTVV.

The chain links TRBV27 to TRBJ2-7, with 15 bases identical to TRBD2. The CDR3 consists of 14 residues. Germline V gene sequence: CDR1 MNHEY, CDR2 SMNVEV (reference sequence). Trimming took 6 bases from V and 4 from J; bases not matched to a gene: 1. The CDR3, as DNA: TGTGCCAGCAGGGGACTAGCGGGGGGTTACGAGCAGTACTTC. Translating it yields CASRGLAGGYEQYF.